A selection of T cell receptor beta chains follows, all from one sample in a study of vaccination and CD4 T cells after COVID-19. These TCRs' antigens remain unknown. Using its own MiXCR run on the PCR reads, TCRdb lists one record per CDR3 protein. The sample lists roughly 4,500 distinct CDR3 sequences; 22% were seen once. The sample was CD4+ T cells from blood, cultured in vitro, taken after SARS-CoV-2 vaccination. The receptors originated from a human donor who had recovered from COVID-19. The CDR3 runs from the conserved cysteine through the conserved F or W. A D gene is named only where the DNA matches it firmly. Not every row has a clone size; where given, it reads once, few, many or a size class.

>-|TRBV5-1|TRBJ2-7|few
CANPTPRGSYEQYF
TGCGCCAACCCCACCCCGAGAGGGAGCTACGAGCAGTACTTC
>-|TRBV19|TRBJ1-1|few
CASNAVGQSTEAFF
TGTGCCAGTAATGCAGTCGGGCAGAGCACTGAAGCTTTCTTT
>-|TRBV5-4|TRBJ1-2|few
CASSLALELGYTF
TGTGCCAGCAGCTTGGCCCTTGAATTGGGCTACACCTTC
>TRBD2|TRBV20-1|TRBJ2-3|medium-sized
CSPTSGVDTQYF
TGCAGCCCGACTAGCGGCGTAGATACGCAGTATTTT
>TRBD2|TRBV4-1|TRBJ2-7|-
CASSQEWLAGPPLSYEQYF
TGCGCCAGCAGCCAAGAATGGCTAGCGGGGCCACCCCTCTCCTACGAGCAGTACTTC
>-|TRBV7-9|TRBJ1-1|few
CASSLDRGRNTEAFF
TGTGCCAGCAGCTTAGATAGGGGGAGGAACACTGAAGCTTTCTTT
>TRBD1|TRBV28|TRBJ1-2|few
CASSSLGTGEFPNYGYTF
TGTGCCAGCAGTTCACTGGGGACAGGGGAATTCCCTAACTATGGCTACACCTTC
>TRBD2|TRBV4-2|TRBJ2-3|once
CASSQAGGKSTDTQYF
TGTGCCAGCAGCCAAGCGGGGGGTAAGAGCACAGATACGCAGTATTTT
>-|TRBV19|TRBJ2-3|few
CASRQGGGTQYF
TGTGCCAGTAGACAGGGAGGGGGTACGCAGTATTTT
>TRBD1|TRBV28|TRBJ1-6|many
CASSSTGVGSSPLHF
TGTGCCAGCAGTTCTACAGGGGTCGGGAGTTCACCCCTCCACTTT
>-|TRBV4-2|TRBJ1-3|-
CASSQSGGVSSGNTIYF
TGTGCCAGCAGCCAAAGCGGGGGGGTGAGCTCTGGAAACACCATATATTTT
>-|TRBV10-3|TRBJ1-2|-
CAISEYRDGDGYTF
TGTGCCATCAGTGAGTACCGGGACGGAGATGGCTACACCTTC
>-|TRBV6-1|TRBJ1-6|many
CASLAPGVRNSPLHF
TGTGCCAGCCTTGCCCCTGGGGTCAGGAATTCACCCCTCCACTTT
>-|TRBV12-3/TRBV12-4|TRBJ2-3|few
CASSLDPDTQYF
TGTGCCAGCAGTTTAGACCCAGATACGCAGTATTTT
>TRBD1|TRBV7-3|TRBJ2-3|few
CASRDRGPTSTDTQYF
TGTGCCAGCAGGGACAGGGGGCCGACTAGCACAGATACGCAGTATTTT
>TRBD1|TRBV7-9|TRBJ1-3|-
CASSSPTGTAGNTIYF
TGTGCCAGCAGCTCCCCAACCGGGACAGCTGGAAACACCATATATTTT
>TRBD2|TRBV5-6|TRBJ2-5|-
CASSPMGGKYETQYF
TGTGCCAGCAGCCCGATGGGGGGGAAGTACGAGACCCAGTACTTC
>-|TRBV11-1|TRBJ2-1|-
CASRLAVEQFF
TGTGCCAGCAGGTTGGCAGTTGAGCAGTTCTTC
>-|TRBV7-2|TRBJ2-2|few
CASSLILGELFF
TGTGCCAGCAGCTTAATACTAGGGGAGCTGTTTTTT
>-|TRBV29-1|TRBJ1-2|few
CSVGTANSNYGYTF
TGCAGCGTTGGGACAGCTAACTCTAACTATGGCTACACCTTC
>-|TRBV28|TRBJ1-1|-
CASSVTMTGQNTEAFF
TGTGCCAGCAGTGTTACTATGACAGGCCAGAACACTGAAGCTTTCTTT
>TRBD1|TRBV20-1|TRBJ2-1|-
CSAITGTGRVNEQFF
TGCAGTGCTATTACCGGGACAGGGAGAGTCAATGAGCAGTTCTTC
>-|TRBV5-5|TRBJ1-6|-
CASVLGRVNSPLHF
TGTGCCAGCGTGTTGGGCAGAGTCAATTCACCCCTCCACTTT
>TRBD1|TRBV7-8|TRBJ2-7|medium-sized
CASTIRQGATDEQYF
TGTGCCAGCACCATCCGACAGGGGGCGACGGACGAGCAGTACTTC
>TRBD1|TRBV7-8|TRBJ2-7|many
CASSAGQGNEQYF
TGTGCCAGCAGCGCGGGACAGGGAAACGAGCAGTACTTC
>-|TRBV4-1|TRBJ2-3|few
CASSQGIARTDTQYF
TGCGCCAGCAGCCAAGGTATAGCACGCACAGATACGCAGTATTTT
>-|TRBV15|TRBJ1-5|medium-sized
CATSSGGGQPQHF
TGTGCCACCAGCAGCGGAGGGGGTCAGCCCCAGCATTTT
>TRBD1|TRBV6-5|TRBJ2-6|-
CASSLAGTASSGANVLTF
TGTGCCAGCAGTTTAGCCGGGACAGCCTCTTCTGGGGCCAACGTCCTGACTTTC
>-|TRBV4-1|TRBJ2-7|-
CASSPANLGGYTYEQYF
TGCGCCAGCAGCCCAGCCAACCTCGGGGGTTATACCTACGAGCAGTACTTC
>-|TRBV20-1|TRBJ1-2|few
CSATLSGSFGGYTF
TGCAGTGCTACTTTATCGGGCTCTTTCGGGGGCTACACCTTC
>-|TRBV7-2|TRBJ1-5|medium-sized
CASSSQGNQPQHF
TGTGCCAGCAGCTCACAGGGAAATCAGCCCCAGCATTTT
>-|TRBV4-3|TRBJ1-5|many
CASSQDPQGGQPQHF
TGCGCCAGCAGCCAAGATCCACAGGGTGGGCAGCCCCAGCATTTT
>-|TRBV28|TRBJ2-5|medium-sized
CASRKQLYQETQYF
TGTGCCAGCAGAAAACAGTTGTACCAAGAGACCCAGTACTTC
>-|TRBV20-1|TRBJ2-6|many
CSARGAGANVLTF
TGCAGTGCTAGGGGGGCTGGGGCCAACGTCCTGACTTTC
>-|TRBV7-2|TRBJ2-2|few
CASSFQTRTGELFF
TGTGCCAGCAGCTTTCAGACCCGGACCGGGGAGCTGTTTTTT
>-|TRBV6-1|TRBJ1-5|many
CASQGGAKRGPQHF
TGTGCCAGCCAGGGAGGGGCCAAACGGGGGCCCCAGCATTTT
>-|TRBV28|TRBJ1-2|medium-sized
CASSGPLVAGYTF
TGTGCCAGCAGTGGCCCCTTGGTTGCTGGCTACACCTTC
>-|TRBV2|TRBJ1-2|-
CASREGVSYGYTF
TGTGCCAGCAGGGAGGGAGTATCCTATGGCTACACCTTC
>TRBD2|TRBV7-3|TRBJ2-5|medium-sized
CASSPGVVAGGLGETQYF
TGTGCCAGCAGCCCGGGAGTGGTAGCGGGGGGCCTAGGGGAGACCCAGTACTTC
>-|TRBV15|TRBJ1-5|few
CATSREGGVAQPQHF
TGTGCCACCAGCAGAGAAGGAGGGGTGGCTCAGCCCCAGCATTTT
>-|TRBV28|TRBJ1-6|few
CASSTNRDGYNSPLHF
TGTGCCAGCAGTACAAACAGGGACGGCTATAATTCACCCCTCCACTTT
>-|TRBV4-1|TRBJ2-7|medium-sized
CASSQAEYSSYEQYF
TGCGCCAGCAGCCAGGCAGAGTACTCATCCTACGAGCAGTACTTC
>TRBD2|TRBV20-1|TRBJ2-2|few
CSAREGDTGELFF
TGCAGTGCGCGGGAGGGAGACACCGGGGAGCTGTTTTTT
>-|TRBV5-4|TRBJ2-3|-
CASSLGLDTQYF
TGTGCCAGCAGCCTCGGTCTGGATACGCAGTATTTT
>-|TRBV6-1|TRBJ1-6|medium-sized
CASTNREGSPLHF
TGTGCCAGCACCAACAGGGAGGGTTCACCCCTCCACTTT
>-|TRBV19|TRBJ2-1|-
CASSTQRAEDLGEQFF
TGTGCCAGTAGTACCCAGAGGGCGGAGGATTTAGGTGAGCAGTTCTTC
>-|TRBV5-1|TRBJ2-6|-
CASSLAVGAGANVLTF
TGCGCCAGCAGCTTGGCCGTAGGGGCTGGGGCCAACGTCCTGACTTTC
>TRBD1|TRBV6-1|TRBJ1-2|many
CASILGGQGRGYTF
TGTGCCAGCATCTTGGGCGGACAGGGAAGGGGCTACACCTTC
>TRBD1|TRBV6-6|TRBJ1-5|-
CASSNGQGNYQPQHF
TGTGCCAGCAGTAACGGACAGGGAAATTACCAGCCCCAGCATTTT
>TRBD1|TRBV5-4|TRBJ1-5|-
CASRSGQEFNQPQHF
TGTGCCAGCAGGTCGGGACAGGAATTCAATCAGCCCCAGCATTTT